This T cell receptor (beta chain) is drawn from a study of blood T cell repertoires in COVID-19. Study-level background: Acute and convalescent COVID-19 samples came from the United States, Italy and Spain.

The authors' processing: Reference gene primers were amplified, and this amplification served to estimate nucleated cell counts. Produced via immunoSEQ multiplex PCR; TCRdb's table is partial and in-frame only. D and trimming were read from the DNA, whereas the V and J calls and clone size are those reported in that table. The sample contains tens of thousands of clones, 85% of which appear only once. This CDR3 is built from 11 residues. CDR1 and CDR2 from the germline V gene are SEHNR and FQNEAQ (reference sequence). A remark on this clone: Its ends do not fully match the called genes, so a read error is possible.

The sequence came from a woman aged 55-69 years with active COVID-19. This chain links TRBV7-9 with TRBJ2-1, with 10 positions matching TRBD2. The sequencing sample was made of peripheral blood. The CDR3 DNA is TGTGCCAGCAGCAGAGCGGGAGGGCCGGTCTTC. Its translation: CASSRAGGPVF.